A selection of T cell receptor beta chains follows, all from one sample in a study of cytomegalovirus exposure and HLA in healthy donors. The data were produced by immunoSEQ multiplex PCR, yet TCRdb's version contains in-frame clones alone and is incomplete. This sample yields about 56,000 clones, of which about 92% are seen a single time; under 2% belongs to the top ten. The sample taken for sequencing was PBMCs. The origin of the receptors is a woman aged 18-29 years in good health and CMV-seropositive. The CDR3 runs from the conserved cysteine through the conserved F or W. The order of the fields is clone size, V gene, D gene, J gene, CDR3 DNA, CDR3 protein. The D gene is left open where the match is weak. Size is stated for part of the rows, as once, few or many counts, or as a class when the clone is expanded.

clone_size: .
v_call: TRBV19
d_call: .
j_call: TRBJ1-5
cdr3_nt: TGTGCCAGTATCGAGACAGGTAATCAGCCCCAGCATTTT
cdr3_aa: CASIETGNQPQHF

clone_size: .
v_call: TRBV5-1
d_call: .
j_call: TRBJ1-2
cdr3_nt: TGCGCCAGCAGCTTGGTCGCAGGGGAGTCAAACTATGGCTACACCTTC
cdr3_aa: CASSLVAGESNYGYTF

clone_size: .
v_call: TRBV30
d_call: TRBD1
j_call: TRBJ2-3
cdr3_nt: TGTGCCTGGGCAGGACAGGGAGGATTGACAGATACGCAGTATTTT
cdr3_aa: CAWAGQGGLTDTQYF

clone_size: .
v_call: TRBV10-2
d_call: TRBD1
j_call: TRBJ2-7
cdr3_nt: TGCGCCAGCAGTGAGTCGACAGGGGAGCAGTACTTC
cdr3_aa: CASSESTGEQYF

clone_size: few
v_call: TRBV7-2
d_call: .
j_call: TRBJ1-2
cdr3_nt: TGTGCCAGCAGCTTAGCAGGGGACTATGGCTACACCTTC
cdr3_aa: CASSLAGDYGYTF

clone_size: .
v_call: TRBV25-1
d_call: TRBD1
j_call: TRBJ2-5
cdr3_nt: TGTGCCAGCAGCCGGGACAGGGGTGGTGAGACCCAGTACTTC
cdr3_aa: CASSRDRGGETQYF

clone_size: .
v_call: TRBV18
d_call: .
j_call: TRBJ1-1
cdr3_nt: TGTGCCAGCTCACCCCTTATCTTGAAGTCAGACACTGAAGCTTTCTTT
cdr3_aa: CASSPLILKSDTEAFF

clone_size: .
v_call: TRBV7-8
d_call: TRBD1
j_call: TRBJ1-5
cdr3_nt: TGTGCCAGCAGCTTAGCCTCCGGGACAGGGAGCCTCTGGCCCCAGCATTTT
cdr3_aa: CASSLASGTGSLWPQHF

clone_size: .
v_call: TRBV30
d_call: .
j_call: TRBJ2-3
cdr3_nt: TGTGCCTGGAGTTTTACAGGGCGAGATACGCAGTATTTT
cdr3_aa: CAWSFTGRDTQYF

clone_size: .
v_call: TRBV6-1
d_call: TRBD1
j_call: TRBJ1-3
cdr3_nt: TGTGCCAGCAGGACGGACAGGGCTTTCGGAAACACCATATATTTT
cdr3_aa: CASRTDRAFGNTIYF

clone_size: .
v_call: TRBV6-5
d_call: .
j_call: TRBJ1-1
cdr3_nt: TGTGCCAGCAGTCTGGAATCGGGGGACACTGAAGCTTTCTTT
cdr3_aa: CASSLESGDTEAFF

clone_size: .
v_call: TRBV18
d_call: .
j_call: TRBJ2-6
cdr3_nt: TGTGCCAGCTCAGGGGCGGGGAGCTCTGGGGCCAACGTCCTGACTTTC
cdr3_aa: CASSGAGSSGANVLTF

clone_size: once
v_call: TRBV7-8
d_call: .
j_call: TRBJ2-1
cdr3_nt: TGTGCCAGCAGCTTAGTCAGGGGAAGCGAGCAGTTCTTC
cdr3_aa: CASSLVRGSEQFF

clone_size: .
v_call: TRBV29-1
d_call: TRBD1
j_call: TRBJ1-2
cdr3_nt: TGCAGCTCTGGGGGTTCGACAGGGGGCTATAGCTATGGCTACACCTTC
cdr3_aa: CSSGGSTGGYSYGYTF

clone_size: .
v_call: TRBV27
d_call: TRBD1
j_call: TRBJ2-5
cdr3_nt: TGTGCCAGCAGTTCGATGACAGGGTCGGAAGAGACCCAGTACTTC
cdr3_aa: CASSSMTGSEETQYF

clone_size: .
v_call: TRBV2
d_call: .
j_call: TRBJ2-2
cdr3_nt: TGTGCCAGCAGGTCCAGAATGGGGGAGCTGTTTTTT
cdr3_aa: CASRSRMGELFF

clone_size: .
v_call: TRBV4-3
d_call: TRBD1
j_call: TRBJ2-5
cdr3_nt: TGCGCCAGCAGCCAAGTATTTACAGGGGGTTCGGAGACCCAGTACTTC
cdr3_aa: CASSQVFTGGSETQYF

clone_size: once
v_call: TRBV19
d_call: .
j_call: TRBJ2-7
cdr3_nt: TGTGCCAGTAGTGCGCGGACTGGCGAGCAGTACTTC
cdr3_aa: CASSARTGEQYF

clone_size: .
v_call: TRBV6-4
d_call: .
j_call: TRBJ1-3
cdr3_nt: TGTGCCAGCAGCCAATACCCAATCGGGGTCGCGGGTGGAAACACCATATATTTT
cdr3_aa: CASSQYPIGVAGGNTIYF

clone_size: .
v_call: TRBV9
d_call: .
j_call: TRBJ2-2
cdr3_nt: TGTGCCAGCAGCGTACGACAGCCGACGAACACCGGGGAGCTGTTTTTT
cdr3_aa: CASSVRQPTNTGELFF

clone_size: .
v_call: TRBV18
d_call: .
j_call: TRBJ1-4
cdr3_nt: TGTGCCAGCTCACCACAACAGAATGAAAAACTGTTTTTT
cdr3_aa: CASSPQQNEKLFF

clone_size: .
v_call: TRBV28
d_call: .
j_call: TRBJ1-1
cdr3_nt: TGTGCCGGAAGTGGACACATGAACACTGAAGCTTTCTTT
cdr3_aa: CAGSGHMNTEAFF

clone_size: .
v_call: TRBV12-2
d_call: .
j_call: TRBJ2-2
cdr3_nt: TGTGCAAGTCGCGAGACTAGCGGGGGATTTCTGAACACCGGGGAGCTGTTTTTT
cdr3_aa: CASRETSGGFLNTGELFF

clone_size: .
v_call: TRBV18
d_call: .
j_call: TRBJ2-7
cdr3_nt: TGTGCCAGCTCACCAGGGGGCGGATTTTCCTACGAGCAGTACTTC
cdr3_aa: CASSPGGGFSYEQYF

clone_size: .
v_call: TRBV5-1
d_call: .
j_call: TRBJ2-3
cdr3_nt: TGCGCCAGCAGCTTGGGAGGCCGCACAGATACGCAGTATTTT
cdr3_aa: CASSLGGRTDTQYF

clone_size: .
v_call: TRBV15
d_call: .
j_call: TRBJ2-7
cdr3_nt: TGTGCCACCAGCGAAAAAGCCTTCTCCTACGAGCAGTACTTC
cdr3_aa: CATSEKAFSYEQYF

clone_size: .
v_call: TRBV7-9
d_call: TRBD2
j_call: TRBJ2-1
cdr3_nt: TGTGCCACCGCCGGGACTAATAATGAGCAGTTCTTC
cdr3_aa: CATAGTNNEQFF

clone_size: .
v_call: TRBV13
d_call: TRBD2
j_call: TRBJ2-3
cdr3_nt: TGTGCCAGCAGCCTTGGGGGACTAGCGGGGGAGAGAGATACGCAGTATTTT
cdr3_aa: CASSLGGLAGERDTQYF

clone_size: .
v_call: TRBV9
d_call: .
j_call: TRBJ1-6
cdr3_nt: TGTGCCAGCAGCTTCACCACAGAGAATAATTCACCCCTCCACTTT
cdr3_aa: CASSFTTENNSPLHF

clone_size: few
v_call: TRBV6-6
d_call: .
j_call: TRBJ1-3
cdr3_nt: TGTGCCAGCAGTTCCGTTCGGTTCTCTGGAAACACCATATATTTT
cdr3_aa: CASSSVRFSGNTIYF

clone_size: .
v_call: TRBV28
d_call: .
j_call: TRBJ1-2
cdr3_nt: TGTGCCAGCAGTCGGCAGGGCGCGGGAGCTAACTATGGCTACACCTTC
cdr3_aa: CASSRQGAGANYGYTF

clone_size: .
v_call: TRBV5-6
d_call: .
j_call: TRBJ1-6
cdr3_nt: TGTGCCAGCAGCTCGGGTAGGACAGTCTTGTCACCCCTCCACTTT
cdr3_aa: CASSSGRTVLSPLHF

clone_size: .
v_call: TRBV15
d_call: .
j_call: TRBJ1-4
cdr3_nt: TGTGCCACCCGGGGGGAGGGGGAAGAAAAACTGTTTTTT
cdr3_aa: CATRGEGEEKLFF

clone_size: .
v_call: TRBV19
d_call: TRBD1
j_call: TRBJ1-5
cdr3_nt: TGTGCCAGTAGTCGTGGGACAGGTCAGCATTTT
cdr3_aa: CASSRGTGQHF

clone_size: .
v_call: TRBV10-1
d_call: .
j_call: TRBJ2-2
cdr3_nt: TGCGCCAGCAGTGAAGGACTGTATTCCGGGGAGCTGTTTTTT
cdr3_aa: CASSEGLYSGELFF

clone_size: .
v_call: TRBV4-1
d_call: .
j_call: TRBJ2-7
cdr3_nt: TGCGCCAGCAGCCAAACAGGGTTGCCCTACGAGCAGTACTTC
cdr3_aa: CASSQTGLPYEQYF

clone_size: .
v_call: TRBV10-3
d_call: TRBD1
j_call: TRBJ2-3
cdr3_nt: TGTGCCATCAGTGGGACAGGGAATTGGGATACGCAGTATTTT
cdr3_aa: CAISGTGNWDTQYF

clone_size: .
v_call: TRBV7-9
d_call: .
j_call: TRBJ2-2
cdr3_nt: TGTGCCAGCAGCTTGGGCGCCGGCTCCGGGGAGCTGTTTTTT
cdr3_aa: CASSLGAGSGELFF

clone_size: .
v_call: TRBV7-9
d_call: .
j_call: TRBJ1-1
cdr3_nt: TGTGCCAGCAGCGCCCTTGGGGGGGGGAACACTGAAGCTTTCTTT
cdr3_aa: CASSALGGGNTEAFF

clone_size: .
v_call: TRBV27
d_call: .
j_call: TRBJ1-5
cdr3_nt: TGTGCCAGCAGGGCGGACAGCTATAGCAATCAGCCCCAGCATTTT
cdr3_aa: CASRADSYSNQPQHF

clone_size: .
v_call: TRBV19
d_call: TRBD1
j_call: TRBJ2-6
cdr3_nt: TGTGCCAGTAGTATGGGAAGGGGGCCAGCTGGGGCCAACGTCCTGACTTTC
cdr3_aa: CASSMGRGPAGANVLTF

clone_size: .
v_call: TRBV5-1
d_call: .
j_call: TRBJ2-1
cdr3_nt: TGCGCCAGCAGCTTGAGGGCAGGGCTTGGCTATGAGCAGTTCTTC
cdr3_aa: CASSLRAGLGYEQFF

clone_size: .
v_call: TRBV5-8
d_call: .
j_call: TRBJ1-1
cdr3_nt: TGTGCCAGCAGCGCAGACCTGGACAGCACGAACACTGAAGCTTTCTTT
cdr3_aa: CASSADLDSTNTEAFF

clone_size: .
v_call: TRBV5-4
d_call: .
j_call: TRBJ2-7
cdr3_nt: TGTGCCAGCAGCCCGGTGAGCACCACCTACGAGCAGTACTTC
cdr3_aa: CASSPVSTTYEQYF